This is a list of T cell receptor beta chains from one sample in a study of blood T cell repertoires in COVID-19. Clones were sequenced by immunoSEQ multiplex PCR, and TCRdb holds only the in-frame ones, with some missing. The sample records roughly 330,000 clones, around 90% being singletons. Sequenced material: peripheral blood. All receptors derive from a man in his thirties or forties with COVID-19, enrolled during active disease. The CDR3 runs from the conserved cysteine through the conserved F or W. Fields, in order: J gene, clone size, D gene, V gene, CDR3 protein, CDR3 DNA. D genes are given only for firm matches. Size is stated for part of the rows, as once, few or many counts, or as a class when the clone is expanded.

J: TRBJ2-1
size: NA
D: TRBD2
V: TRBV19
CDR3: CASSGTNVGGEQFF
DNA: TGTGCCAGTAGCGGGACTAACGTCGGGGGTGAGCAGTTCTTC

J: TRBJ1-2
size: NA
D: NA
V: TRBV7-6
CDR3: CASSPGEPYGYTF
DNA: TGTGCCAGCAGCCCGGGAGAACCCTATGGCTACACCTTC

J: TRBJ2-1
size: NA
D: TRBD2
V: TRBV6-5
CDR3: CASSYSGLAGREQFF
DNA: TGTGCCAGCAGTTACTCGGGACTAGCGGGAAGGGAGCAGTTCTTC

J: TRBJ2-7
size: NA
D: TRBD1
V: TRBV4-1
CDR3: CASSRRDRGYEQYF
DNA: TGCGCCAGCAGCCGCCGGGACAGGGGTTACGAGCAGTACTTC

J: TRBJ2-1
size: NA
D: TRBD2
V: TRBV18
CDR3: CASSPPRLAGAGSYNEQFF
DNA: TGTGCCAGCTCACCACCGCGACTAGCGGGAGCCGGCTCCTACAATGAGCAGTTCTTC

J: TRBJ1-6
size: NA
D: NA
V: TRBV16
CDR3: CASSQSQGKGMSPLHF
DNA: TGTGCCAGCAGCCAATCGCAGGGGAAGGGGATGTCACCCCTCCACTTT

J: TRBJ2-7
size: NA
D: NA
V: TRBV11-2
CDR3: CASSLMSSSYEQYF
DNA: TGTGCCAGCAGCTTGATGTCGAGCTCCTACGAGCAGTACTTC

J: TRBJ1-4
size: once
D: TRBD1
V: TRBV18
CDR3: CASSPIGPGGLEKLFF
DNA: TGTGCCAGCTCACCAATTGGCCCAGGGGGTCTCGAAAAACTGTTTTTT

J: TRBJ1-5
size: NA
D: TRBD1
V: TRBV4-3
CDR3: CASSQEDRGYQPQHF
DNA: TGCGCCAGCAGCCAGGAAGACAGGGGGTATCAGCCCCAGCATTTT

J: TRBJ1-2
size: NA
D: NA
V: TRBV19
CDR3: CASSTPGYGYGYTF
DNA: TGTGCCAGTAGCACCCCCGGGTATGGCTATGGCTACACCTTC

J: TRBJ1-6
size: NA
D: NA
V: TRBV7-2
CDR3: CASSLASQGYSPLHF
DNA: TGTGCCAGCAGCTTAGCGAGCCAGGGTTATTCACCCCTCCACTTT

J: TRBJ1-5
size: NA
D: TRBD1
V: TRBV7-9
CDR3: CASSLQGQVEPQHF
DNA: TGTGCCAGCAGCCTTCAGGGACAGGTGGAGCCCCAGCATTTT

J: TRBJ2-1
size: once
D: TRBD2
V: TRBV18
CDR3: CASSPLAASYNEQFF
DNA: TGTGCCAGCTCCCCGCTAGCGGCTTCCTACAATGAGCAGTTCTTC

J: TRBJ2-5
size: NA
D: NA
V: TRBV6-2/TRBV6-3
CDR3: CASSYVGEETQYF
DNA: TGTGCCAGCAGTTATGTGGGCGAAGAGACCCAGTACTTC

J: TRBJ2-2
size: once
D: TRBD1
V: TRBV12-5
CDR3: CASGNRGLSAGELFF
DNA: TGTGCTAGTGGTAACAGGGGGCTTAGCGCCGGGGAGCTGTTTTTT

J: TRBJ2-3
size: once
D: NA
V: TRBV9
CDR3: CASGGTDTSTDTQYF
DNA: TGTGCCAGCGGTGGGACTGACACGAGCACAGATACGCAGTATTTT

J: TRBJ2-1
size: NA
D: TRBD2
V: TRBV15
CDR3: CATSRGTSGRGFF
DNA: TGTGCCACCAGCAGGGGGACTAGCGGGAGGGGGTTCTTC

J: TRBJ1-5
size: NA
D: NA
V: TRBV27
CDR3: CASAGRGGQPQHF
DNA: TGTGCCAGCGCCGGGAGGGGCGGTCAGCCCCAGCATTTT

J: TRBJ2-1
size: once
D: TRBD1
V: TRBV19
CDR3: CAAKTGLLGEQFF
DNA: TGTGCCGCAAAGACAGGGCTCCTCGGCGAGCAGTTCTTC

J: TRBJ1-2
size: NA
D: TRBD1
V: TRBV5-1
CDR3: CASSLARTGYGYTF
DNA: TGCGCCAGCAGCTTGGCCCGGACAGGTTATGGCTACACCTTC

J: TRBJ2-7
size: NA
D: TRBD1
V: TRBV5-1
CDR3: CASRMGGTGFYEQYF
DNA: TGCGCCAGCAGAATGGGTGGGACAGGGTTTTACGAGCAGTACTTC

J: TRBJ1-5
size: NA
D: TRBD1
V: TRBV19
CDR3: CASTLDRSNQPQHF
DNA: TGTGCCAGTACCCTGGACAGGTCAAATCAGCCCCAGCATTTT

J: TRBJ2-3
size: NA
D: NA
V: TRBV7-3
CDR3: CASSLTRTASYTDTQYF
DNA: TGTGCCAGCAGCTTAACGAGGACAGCCTCTTACACAGATACGCAGTATTTT

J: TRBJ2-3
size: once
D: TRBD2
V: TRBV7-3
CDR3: CASSLGTSGSSDTQYF
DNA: TGTGCCAGCAGCTTAGGGACTAGCGGGAGCTCGGATACGCAGTATTTT

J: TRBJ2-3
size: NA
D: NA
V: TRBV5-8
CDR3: CASSLYTTDTQYF
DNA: TGTGCCAGCAGCTTGTACACCACAGATACGCAGTATTTT

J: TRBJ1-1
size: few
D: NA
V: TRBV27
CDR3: CASSRLQTGNTEAFF
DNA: TGTGCCAGTAGTCGCCTCCAAACGGGGAACACTGAAGCTTTCTTT

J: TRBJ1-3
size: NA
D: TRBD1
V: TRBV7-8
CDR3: CASSVDRDSGNTIYF
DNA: TGTGCCAGCAGCGTCGACAGGGACTCTGGAAACACCATATATTTT

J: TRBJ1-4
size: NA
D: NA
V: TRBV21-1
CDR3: CASSTPPNRGPLEKLFF
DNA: TGTGCCAGCAGCACCCCTCCGAACAGGGGGCCCCTAGAAAAACTGTTTTTT

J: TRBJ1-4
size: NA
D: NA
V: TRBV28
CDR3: CASSLVESNEKLFF
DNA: TGTGCCAGCAGTTTAGTCGAGTCCAATGAAAAACTGTTTTTT

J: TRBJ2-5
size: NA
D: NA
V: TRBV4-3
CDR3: CASSQEWGDLQETQYF
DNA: TGCGCCAGCAGCCAAGAATGGGGAGACTTACAAGAGACCCAGTACTTC

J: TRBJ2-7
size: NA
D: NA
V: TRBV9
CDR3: CASSVEAGQNYEQYF
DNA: TGTGCCAGCAGCGTAGAGGCGGGGCAGAACTACGAGCAGTACTTC

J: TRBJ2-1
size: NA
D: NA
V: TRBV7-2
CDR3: CASSLAAGSSYNEQFF
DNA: TGTGCCAGCAGCTTAGCCGCCGGGAGCTCCTACAATGAGCAGTTCTTC

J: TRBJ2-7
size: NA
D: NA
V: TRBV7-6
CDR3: CASSHRDNPVGEQYF
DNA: TGTGCCAGCAGCCACCGGGACAACCCCGTGGGGGAGCAGTACTTC

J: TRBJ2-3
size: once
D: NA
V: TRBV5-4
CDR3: CASSLYGTSTDTQYF
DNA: TGTGCCAGCAGCTTGTACGGGACTAGCACAGATACGCAGTATTTT